What follows is one T cell receptor beta chain and its context. The data belong to a study of cytomegalovirus exposure and HLA in healthy donors. CDR3 length: 14 amino acids. Trimming removed 8 bases from V and 0 bases from J, with 11 bases in between. In germline, CDR1 is MDHEN, CDR2 SYDVKM. The PCR was carried out with 60 Vbeta primers and 13 Jbeta primers. Assay: immunoSEQ multiplex PCR; the TCRdb copy retains only in-frame clones and omits some. This table has 180,000 or so clones, over 70% appearing once. This TCR was sampled from a male donor in good health and CMV-seronegative. Sequenced sample: PBMCs. The chain employs TRBV28 and TRBJ2-1; D remains unclear. The CDR3 nucleotides read TGTGCCAGCTCCGTTACGAGCTCCTACAATGAGCAGTTCTTC. Residues: CASSVTSSYNEQFF.